This T cell receptor (beta chain) was identified during a study of cytomegalovirus exposure and HLA in healthy donors. This CDR3 comprises 16 residues. The V gene's germline CDR1 is MDHEN and CDR2 SYDVKM. V shed 2 bases, J shed 7 bases, and the junction held 10 bases outside the gene matches. Overall study results and limits: The authors later linked a missense DCLRE1C variant to TCR beta V- and J-gene trimming. In an earlier analysis, most TCR beta V segments were productive about 87% or about 30% of the time.

In the case of this clone: Its target is unknown.

The PCR used 60 Vbeta and 13 Jbeta primers. Original processing methods: In a later analysis, the count reached 75 million to 90 million unique TCR beta chains, with about 11 million shared. Generated by immunoSEQ multiplex PCR, the TCRdb table keeps only in-frame clones and is missing some. V, J and clone size derive from that table, while D and trimming were established from the DNA sequence. The sample carries some 150,000 clones, less than 80% recorded once. The sequence was collected from a female donor in good health and CMV-seropositive. The chain uses TRBV28 and TRBJ2-1, with 8 bases aligning to TRBD2. Sequencing was carried out using PBMCs. The CDR3 DNA reads as TGTGCCAGCAGTTTACCCCTCGGGGGGGCTCTTAATGAGCAGTTCTTC. Protein sequence: CASSLPLGGALNEQFF.